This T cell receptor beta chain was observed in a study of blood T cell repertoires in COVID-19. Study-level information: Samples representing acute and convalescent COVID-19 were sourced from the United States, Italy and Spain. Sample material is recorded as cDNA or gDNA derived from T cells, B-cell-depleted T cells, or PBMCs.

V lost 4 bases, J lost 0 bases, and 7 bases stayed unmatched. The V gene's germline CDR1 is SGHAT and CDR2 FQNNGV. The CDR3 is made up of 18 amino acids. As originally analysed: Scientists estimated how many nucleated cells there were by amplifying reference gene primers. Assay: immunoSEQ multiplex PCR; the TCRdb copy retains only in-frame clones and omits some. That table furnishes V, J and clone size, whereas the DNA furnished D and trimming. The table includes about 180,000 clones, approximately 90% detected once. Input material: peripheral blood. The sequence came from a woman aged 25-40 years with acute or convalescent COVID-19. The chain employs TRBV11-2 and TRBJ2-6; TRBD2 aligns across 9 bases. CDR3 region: CASSSLAGLLSGANVLTF. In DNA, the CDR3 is TGTGCCAGCAGCTCCCTAGCGGGACTTCTCTCTGGGGCCAACGTCCTGACTTTC.